This TCR beta chain was identified in a study of T cell changes during pregnancy in multiple sclerosis. Sequencing was performed with immunoSEQ multiplex PCR; in TCRdb, only in-frame clones are kept and a portion is missing. The table includes around 29,000 clones, about 89% detected once. Specimen: CD4+ T cells from peripheral blood mononuclear cells, collected in the first trimester of pregnancy. The receptor was isolated from a female donor in good health, enrolled as a control in a pregnancy study.

The CDR3 protein is CASSGGDSPLHF. In DNA form, the CDR3 reads TGTGCCAGCAGTGGGGGGGATTCACCCCTCCACTTT. This chain links TRBV2 with TRBJ1-6; tentatively, D is TRBD1 (5 bases). Germline-derived CDR1 and CDR2 are SNHLY and FYNNEI. Trimming took 4 bases from V and 8 from J, leaving 6 bases between them. This CDR3 region has 12 residues.